This TCR beta chain was profiled in a study of CD8 T cells in Susac syndrome. This CDR3 contains 15 residues. In germline, CDR1 is SGHVS, CDR2 FNYEAQ. The V and J ends lost 3 bases and 2 bases, in that order; junction bases with no gene match: 6. Random hexamers were used to reverse transcribe about 0.5 to 1 ug of RNA. TCRdb reprocessed the immunoSEQ multiplex PCR reads with MiXCR, giving one entry per CDR3 protein. The sample yields more than 200,000 distinct CDR3 sequences, around 95% seen once. Material for sequencing was CD4+ T cells from PBMCs. This clonotype originated in a human donor with multiple sclerosis. The J gene is TRBJ2-5, the V gene TRBV7-6, with 7 positions matching TRBD1. The chain's CDR3 is CASSLTGSRQETQYF. CDR3 in DNA: TGTGCCAGCAGCTTGACAGGGTCCCGACAAGAGACCCAGTACTTC.